These 2 T cell receptor beta chains originate from one sample sequenced in a study of blood T cell repertoires in COVID-19. TCRdb keeps only in-frame clones here, not all; method: immunoSEQ multiplex PCR. The repertoire includes around 170,000 clones, about 86% of them detected once, and approximately 7% sits in the top ten. Sequencing was performed on peripheral blood. These receptors originate from a man aged 50 to 59 with active or convalescent COVID-19.

At least ten counts were recorded for this clone. The genes are TRBV2 and TRBJ2-3; 14 positions agree with TRBD2. CDR1 and CDR2 from the germline V gene are SNHLY and FYNNEI. V gave up 9 bases and J gave up 6 bases; unmatched junction bases: 5. This CDR3 is 14 amino acids long. CDR3 in DNA: TGTGCCAGACAGGGACTAGCGGGAGAGGATACGCAGTATTTT. Protein sequence: CARQGLAGEDTQYF.

The rearrangement uses TRBV9 and TRBJ1-3; a possible D gene is TRBD1 (5 bases). The V end lost 4 bases, the J end lost 4 bases, and 15 bases lay between the germline ends. The CDR3 sequence is 15 residues long. CDR1 and CDR2 from the germline V gene are SGDLS and YYNGEE. As DNA, the CDR3 is TGTGCCAGCAGCCCAGACCAGGGTATCGGAAACACCATATATTTT. Amino acid sequence: CASSPDQGIGNTIYF.